A selection of T cell receptor beta chains follows, all from one sample in a study of cytomegalovirus exposure and HLA in healthy donors. Assay: immunoSEQ multiplex PCR; the TCRdb copy retains only in-frame clones and omits some. The sample lists about 150,000 clones, about 72% seen once, with roughly 4% in the top ten. The sequenced sample was PBMCs. These receptors were obtained from a man aged 55-75 years in good health and CMV-seronegative. Each CDR3 is given with its conserved first and last residue. The order of the fields is J gene, D gene, clone size, V gene, CDR3 DNA, CDR3 protein. The D gene is left open where the match is weak. Size values are once, few and many counts, or a class for expanded clones, and some rows have none.

TRBJ2-3	NA	NA	TRBV5-1	TGCGCCAGCAGCTTCGGGGGGCGCTCAGATACGCAGTATTTT	CASSFGGRSDTQYF
TRBJ2-7	TRBD2	NA	TRBV5-1	TGCGCCAGCAGCTCGACCGGGACTAGCGACTACGAGCAGTACTTC	CASSSTGTSDYEQYF
TRBJ2-1	NA	NA	TRBV7-9	TGTGCCAGCAGCTTAGTTCTGGGCGAGCAGTTCTTC	CASSLVLGEQFF
TRBJ2-3	TRBD1	few	TRBV9	TGTGCCAGCAGCGTAGGGACAGGGGGAACAGATACGCAGTATTTT	CASSVGTGGTDTQYF
TRBJ1-3	NA	NA	TRBV6-5	TGTGCCAGCAGGGATACAGGGTCTGGAAACACCATATATTTT	CASRDTGSGNTIYF
TRBJ2-2	TRBD2	NA	TRBV7-8	TGTGCCAGCAGCTTTAGCGGGAGTTCTGCCGGGGAGCTGTTTTTT	CASSFSGSSAGELFF
TRBJ2-5	TRBD1	NA	TRBV6-5	TGTGCCAGCAGCCCAGACAGGGGAGGAGAGACCCAGTACTTC	CASSPDRGGETQYF
TRBJ2-7	TRBD2	NA	TRBV29-1	TGCAGCGCCCTCGGGGGGGGGAGAAACGAGCAGTACTTC	CSALGGGRNEQYF
TRBJ2-7	NA	few	TRBV4-1	TGCGCCAGCAGCCAAGATCCGGGAGAGCCGCTCTACGAGCAGTACTTC	CASSQDPGEPLYEQYF
TRBJ2-3	TRBD2	NA	TRBV5-1	TGCGCCAGCAGCATTGACAGGGGGACTAGCGGGCTAGCAACAGATACGCAGTATTTT	CASSIDRGTSGLATDTQYF